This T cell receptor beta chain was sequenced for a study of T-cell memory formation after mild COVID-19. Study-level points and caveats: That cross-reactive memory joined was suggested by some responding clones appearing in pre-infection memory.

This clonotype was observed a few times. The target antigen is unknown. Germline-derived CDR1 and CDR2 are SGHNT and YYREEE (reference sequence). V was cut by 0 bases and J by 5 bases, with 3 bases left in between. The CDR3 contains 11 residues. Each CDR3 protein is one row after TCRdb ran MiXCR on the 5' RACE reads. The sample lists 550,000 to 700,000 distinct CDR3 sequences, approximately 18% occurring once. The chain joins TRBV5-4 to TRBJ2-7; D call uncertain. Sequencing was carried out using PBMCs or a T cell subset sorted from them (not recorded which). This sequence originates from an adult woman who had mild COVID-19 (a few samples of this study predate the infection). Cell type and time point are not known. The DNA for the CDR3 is TGTGCCAGCAGCTTGGCCAACGAGCAGTACTTC. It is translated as CASSLANEQYF.